These 8 T cell receptor beta chains were all obtained from the same sample, sequenced in a study of blood T cell repertoires in COVID-19. Clones were read by immunoSEQ multiplex PCR, and TCRdb kept only the in-frame ones, dropping some. Among about 77,000 clones listed, 70% to 75% were seen once. The sample taken for sequencing was peripheral blood. Source of these receptors: a man aged 60-69 years with acute or convalescent COVID-19.

The rearrangement joins TRBV24-1 to TRBJ2-1; D uncertain. Germline V gene lookup returns CDR1 KGHDR and CDR2 SFDVKD. V was shortened by 1 base and J by 0 bases, with 12 bases between the two germline ends. The CDR3 covers 17 residues. The CDR3 loop reads CATSDFDYESSYNEQFF. CDR3 bases: TGTGCCACCAGTGATTTTGATTACGAGAGCTCCTACAATGAGCAGTTCTTC.

The chain is built from TRBV4-1 and TRBJ2-3; tentative D call: TRBD1 (6 bases). The V gene lost 1 base and the J gene lost 5 bases, with 16 bases spanning the gap. CDR1 is MGHRA, CDR2 YSYEKL, per germline. This CDR3 is built from 16 residues. The CDR3 nucleotides are TGCGCCAGCAGCCAAGGCAGGGGAGACGGTGGAGATACGCAGTATTTT. Translating it yields CASSQGRGDGGDTQYF.

The genes are TRBV7-8 and TRBJ1-5; no firm D call. Germline CDR1 reads SGHVS; CDR2 reads FQNEAQ. This CDR3 is built from 15 residues. V was trimmed by 0 bases and J by 4 bases, leaving 10 bases between them. CDR3 sequence reads: CASSLADWENQPQHF. DNA of the CDR3: TGTGCCAGCAGCTTAGCGGATTGGGAGAATCAGCCCCAGCATTTT. The full variable domain, in which reference TRBV7-8 and TRBJ1-5 provide the parts outside the CDR3, is GAGVSQSPRYKVAKRGQDVALRCDPISGHVSLFWYQQALGQGPEFLTYFQNEAQLDKSGLPSDRFFAERPEGSVSTLKIQRTQQEDSAVYLCASSLADWENQPQHFGDGTRLSIL.

For the CDR3, the DNA is TGTGCCAGCAGTCCCGGGGGACTAGCGGGGGGGCCGTTCACAGATACGCAGTATTTT. Amino acids: CASSPGGLAGGPFTDTQYF. The rearrangement uses TRBV28 and TRBJ2-3; 16 bases align to TRBD2. The CDR3 consists of 19 residues. Looked up from germline, CDR1 is MDHEN and CDR2 is SYDVKM. The trim removed 5 bases at V and 2 bases at J, leaving 10 bases unmatched.

The chain uses TRBV7-3 and TRBJ2-5, with 8 bases matching TRBD1. The length of the CDR3 is 15 residues. Germline assignment: CDR1 SGHTA and CDR2 FQGTGA. Losses at the gene ends were 1 base for V and 5 bases for J; bases not matched to a gene: 6. CDR3 in amino acids: CASSLSGTGVETQYF. CDR3 DNA: TGTGCCAGCAGCTTAAGTGGGACAGGAGTGGAGACCCAGTACTTC.

The chain employs TRBV6-6 and TRBJ2-2, with D perhaps TRBD2 (6 bases). The length of the CDR3 is 16 residues. The germline V and J ends were trimmed by 2 bases and 2 bases, with 12 bases remaining between them. Germline V gene lookup returns CDR1 MNHNY and CDR2 SVGAGI (reference sequence). CDR3 DNA sequence: TGTGCCAGCAGTTACGTGGGCGGGGCAAACACCGGGGAGCTGTTTTTT. It specifies CASSYVGGANTGELFF.

The chain combines TRBV7-6 with TRBJ2-5; a possible D gene is TRBD2 (6 bases). Trimming left V 5 bases short and J 5 bases short, with 15 bases between. CDR3 length: 14 amino acids. CDR1 and CDR2 (germline): SGHVS, FNYEAQ. CDR3 bases: TGTGCCAGCAGCCCCTTAGGAGGGGACGAGACCCAGTACTTC. Amino acid sequence: CASSPLGGDETQYF. Drawing the rest from reference TRBV7-6 and TRBJ2-5, the complete variable domain is GAGVSQSPRYKVTKRGQDVALRCDPISGHVSLYWYRQALGQGPEFLTYFNYEAQQDKSGLPNDRFSAERPEGSISTLTIQRTEQRDSAMYRCASSPLGGDETQYFGPGTRLLVL.

This chain links TRBV2 with TRBJ2-4; D is ambiguous. The CDR3 length is 11 residues. Germline V gene sequence: CDR1 SNHLY, CDR2 FYNNEI. Trimming stripped 3 bases from V and 15 bases from J, with 12 bases between. The CDR3 DNA reads as TGTGCCAGCAGTGACTTAACAGTCCTGTACTTC. Translation gives CASSDLTVLYF.